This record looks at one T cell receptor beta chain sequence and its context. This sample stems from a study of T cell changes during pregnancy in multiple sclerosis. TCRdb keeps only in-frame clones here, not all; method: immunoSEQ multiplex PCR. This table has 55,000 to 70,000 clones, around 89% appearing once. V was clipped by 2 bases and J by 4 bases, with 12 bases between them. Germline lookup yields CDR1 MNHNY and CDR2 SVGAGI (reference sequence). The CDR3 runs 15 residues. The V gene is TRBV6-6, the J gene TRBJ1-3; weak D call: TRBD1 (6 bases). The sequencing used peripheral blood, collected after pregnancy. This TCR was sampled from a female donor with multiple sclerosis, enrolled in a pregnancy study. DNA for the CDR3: TGTGCCAGCAGTTACGAAACAGGGCTCGGAAACACCATATATTTT. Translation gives CASSYETGLGNTIYF.